The T cell receptor beta chain described here comes from a study of blood T cell repertoires in COVID-19. Study-level information: The United States, Italy and Spain provided the acute and convalescent COVID-19 samples. T cells, B-cell-depleted T cells, or PBMCs supplied cDNA or gDNA.

In the authors' workflow: The assay estimated nucleated cells by amplifying reference gene primers. Assay: immunoSEQ multiplex PCR; the TCRdb copy retains only in-frame clones and omits some. V, J and clone size were drawn from that table, and D and trimming were deduced from the DNA. This table has roughly 150,000 clones, roughly 80% appearing once. V gave up 2 bases and J gave up 5 bases, with 11 bases separating them. CDR3 length equals 14 residues. Germline V gene sequence: CDR1 MGHRA, CDR2 YSYEKL. Material for sequencing was peripheral blood. This TCR came from a man between 60 and 75 years old with acute or convalescent COVID-19. The chain combines TRBV4-1 with TRBJ2-3; no clear D. In nucleotides, the CDR3 is TGCGCCAGCAGCCAACCCCTAGGTGGAGATACGCAGTATTTT. As protein: CASSQPLGGDTQYF.